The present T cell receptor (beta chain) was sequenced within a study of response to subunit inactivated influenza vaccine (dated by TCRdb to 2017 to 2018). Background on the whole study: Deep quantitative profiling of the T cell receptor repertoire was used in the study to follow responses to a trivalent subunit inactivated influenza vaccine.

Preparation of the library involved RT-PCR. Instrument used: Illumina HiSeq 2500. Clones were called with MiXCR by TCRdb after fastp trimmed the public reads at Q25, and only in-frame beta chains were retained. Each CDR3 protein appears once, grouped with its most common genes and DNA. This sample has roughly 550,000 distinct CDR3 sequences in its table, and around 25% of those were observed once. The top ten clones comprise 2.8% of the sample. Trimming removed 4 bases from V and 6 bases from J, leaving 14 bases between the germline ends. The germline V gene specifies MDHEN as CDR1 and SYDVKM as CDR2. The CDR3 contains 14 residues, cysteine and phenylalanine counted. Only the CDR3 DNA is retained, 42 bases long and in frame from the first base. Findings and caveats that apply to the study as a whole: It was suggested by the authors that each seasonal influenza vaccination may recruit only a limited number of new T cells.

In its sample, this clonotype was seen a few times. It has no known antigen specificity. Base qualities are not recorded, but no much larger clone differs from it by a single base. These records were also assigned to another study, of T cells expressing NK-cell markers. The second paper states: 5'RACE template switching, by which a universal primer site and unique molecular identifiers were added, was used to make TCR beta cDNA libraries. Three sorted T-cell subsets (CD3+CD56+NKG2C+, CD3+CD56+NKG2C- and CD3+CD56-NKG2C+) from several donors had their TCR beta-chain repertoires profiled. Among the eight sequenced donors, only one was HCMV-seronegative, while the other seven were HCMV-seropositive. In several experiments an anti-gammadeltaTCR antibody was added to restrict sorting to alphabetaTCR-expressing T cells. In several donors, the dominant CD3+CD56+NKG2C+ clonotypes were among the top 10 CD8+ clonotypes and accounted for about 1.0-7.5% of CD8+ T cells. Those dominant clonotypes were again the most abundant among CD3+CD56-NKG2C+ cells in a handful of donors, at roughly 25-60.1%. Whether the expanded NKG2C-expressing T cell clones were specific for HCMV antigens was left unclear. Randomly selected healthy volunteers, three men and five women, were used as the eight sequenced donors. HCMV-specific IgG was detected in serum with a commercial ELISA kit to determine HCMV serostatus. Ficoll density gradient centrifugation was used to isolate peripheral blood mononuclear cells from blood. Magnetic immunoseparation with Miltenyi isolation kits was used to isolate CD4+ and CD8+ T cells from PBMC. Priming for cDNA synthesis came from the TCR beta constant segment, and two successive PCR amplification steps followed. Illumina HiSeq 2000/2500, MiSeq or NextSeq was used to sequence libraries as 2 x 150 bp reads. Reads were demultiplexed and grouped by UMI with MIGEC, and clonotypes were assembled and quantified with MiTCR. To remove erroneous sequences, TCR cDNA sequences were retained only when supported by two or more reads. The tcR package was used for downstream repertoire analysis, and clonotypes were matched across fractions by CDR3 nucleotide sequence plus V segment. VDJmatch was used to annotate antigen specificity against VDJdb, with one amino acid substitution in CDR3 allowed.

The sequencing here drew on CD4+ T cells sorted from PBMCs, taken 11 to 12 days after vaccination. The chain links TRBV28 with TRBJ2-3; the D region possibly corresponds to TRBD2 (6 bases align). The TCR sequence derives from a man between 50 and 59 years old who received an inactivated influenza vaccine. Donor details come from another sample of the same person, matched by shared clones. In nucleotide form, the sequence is TGTGCCAGCAGTTCACGGGGGTGGTTGGATACGCAGTATTTT. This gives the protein CASSSRGWLDTQYF.